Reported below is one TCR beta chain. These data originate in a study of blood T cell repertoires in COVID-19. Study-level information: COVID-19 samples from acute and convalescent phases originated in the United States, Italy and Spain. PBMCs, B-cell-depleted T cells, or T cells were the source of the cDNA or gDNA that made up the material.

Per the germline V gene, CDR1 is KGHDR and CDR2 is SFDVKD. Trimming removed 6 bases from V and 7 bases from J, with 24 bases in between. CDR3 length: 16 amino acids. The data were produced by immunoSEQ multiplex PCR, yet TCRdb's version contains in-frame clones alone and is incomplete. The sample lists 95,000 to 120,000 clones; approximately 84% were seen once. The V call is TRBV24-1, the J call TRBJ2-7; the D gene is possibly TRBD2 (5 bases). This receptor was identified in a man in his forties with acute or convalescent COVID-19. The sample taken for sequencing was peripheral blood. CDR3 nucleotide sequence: TGTGCCACCAGTTTCTCCGGTCCGGGGATGGGTTGGGAGCAGTACTTC. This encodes CATSFSGPGMGWEQYF.